The clone carrying this T cell receptor beta chain showed up many times. Its matching antigen is unknown. This entry is derived from a study of shared clonotypes between healthy human individuals. General study results and limits: Memory subsets generally showed lower estimated richness than naive subsets. Against clonotypes common to all four donors, non-shared ones had lower generation probabilities.

J lost 9 bases, V lost 4 bases, and 3 bases had no gene match. CDR1 is ENHRY, CDR2 SYGVKD, per germline. The CDR3 runs 13 residues. Clones were sequenced by immunoSEQ multiplex PCR, and TCRdb holds only the in-frame ones, with some missing. Here the sample spans around 340,000 clones, roughly 70% being singletons. The sequencing sample was made of memory CD4+ T cells sorted from blood. Stated subset: CD45RA-negative fraction. The source of this sequence is a man aged 25 to 40 in good health. V gene TRBV10-3 combines with J gene TRBJ2-2; 9 bases are a match to TRBD1. This CDR3 reads CAISATGGRELFF. The CDR3 DNA follows: TGTGCCATCAGTGCAACAGGGGGCAGGGAGCTGTTTTTT.